The clone carrying this T cell receptor beta chain has a handful of counts. This specimen belongs to a study of response to subunit inactivated influenza vaccine. The CDR3 has 16 residues. TCRdb independently ran MiXCR on the RT-PCR reads; one entry per CDR3 protein. The sample holds 450,000 to 600,000 distinct CDR3 sequences, 6.5% to 8% seen once. The TCR comes from a man aged 50 to 75 who received an inactivated influenza vaccine. The sample in question was PBMCs from blood, obtained 23 to 25 months after vaccination. The gene calls are TRBV21-1 and TRBJ2-3; whether TRBD1, the table's D call, matches the DNA was not checked. TRBV21-1 is classified as a pseudogene. The CDR3: CASSINSPSGTDTQYF. For the CDR3, the DNA is TGTGCCAGCAGCATAAACTCCCCCTCAGGCACAGATACGCAGTATTTT.